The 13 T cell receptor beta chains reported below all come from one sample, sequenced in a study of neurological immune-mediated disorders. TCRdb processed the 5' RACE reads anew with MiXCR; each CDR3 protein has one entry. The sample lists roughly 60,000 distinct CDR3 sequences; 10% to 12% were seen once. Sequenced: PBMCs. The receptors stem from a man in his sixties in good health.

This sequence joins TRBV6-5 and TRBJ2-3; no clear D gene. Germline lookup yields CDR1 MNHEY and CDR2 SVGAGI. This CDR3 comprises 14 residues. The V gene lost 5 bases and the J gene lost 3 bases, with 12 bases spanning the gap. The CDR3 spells CASSDWWRTDTQYF. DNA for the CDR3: TGTGCCAGCAGTGACTGGTGGAGAACAGATACGCAGTATTTT.

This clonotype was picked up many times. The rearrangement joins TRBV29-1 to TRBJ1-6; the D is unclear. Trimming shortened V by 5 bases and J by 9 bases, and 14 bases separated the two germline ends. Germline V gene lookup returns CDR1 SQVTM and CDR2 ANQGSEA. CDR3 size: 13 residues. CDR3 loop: CSVQAGSGSPLHF. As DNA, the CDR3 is TGCAGCGTTCAGGCGGGTTCTGGTTCACCCCTCCACTTT.

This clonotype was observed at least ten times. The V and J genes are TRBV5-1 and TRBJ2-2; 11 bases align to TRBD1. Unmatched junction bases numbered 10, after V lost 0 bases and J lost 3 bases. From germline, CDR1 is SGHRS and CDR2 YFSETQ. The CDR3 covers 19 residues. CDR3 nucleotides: TGCGCCAGCAGCTTGGAGTTTGGACAGGGGGCGCGGGACACCGGGGAGCTGTTTTTT. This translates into CASSLEFGQGARDTGELFF.

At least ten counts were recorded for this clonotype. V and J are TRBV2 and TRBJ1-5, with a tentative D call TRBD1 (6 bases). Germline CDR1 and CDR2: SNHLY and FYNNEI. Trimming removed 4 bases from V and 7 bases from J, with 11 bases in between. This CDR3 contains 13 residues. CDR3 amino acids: CASSAGVEQPQHF. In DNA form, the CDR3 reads TGTGCCAGCAGTGCAGGGGTTGAACAGCCCCAGCATTTT.

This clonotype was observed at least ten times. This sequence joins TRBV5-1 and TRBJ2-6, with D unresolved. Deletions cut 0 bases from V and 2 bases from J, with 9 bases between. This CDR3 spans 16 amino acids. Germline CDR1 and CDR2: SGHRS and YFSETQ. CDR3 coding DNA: TGCGCCAGCAGCTTGGTGCGAGTAGCTGGGGCCAACGTCCTGACTTTC. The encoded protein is CASSLVRVAGANVLTF.

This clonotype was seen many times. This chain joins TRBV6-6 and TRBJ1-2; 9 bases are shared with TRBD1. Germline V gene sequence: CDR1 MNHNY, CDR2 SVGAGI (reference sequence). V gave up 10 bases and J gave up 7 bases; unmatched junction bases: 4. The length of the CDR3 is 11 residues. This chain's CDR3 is CATQGAFGYTF. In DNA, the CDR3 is TGTGCCACACAGGGGGCCTTTGGCTACACCTTC.

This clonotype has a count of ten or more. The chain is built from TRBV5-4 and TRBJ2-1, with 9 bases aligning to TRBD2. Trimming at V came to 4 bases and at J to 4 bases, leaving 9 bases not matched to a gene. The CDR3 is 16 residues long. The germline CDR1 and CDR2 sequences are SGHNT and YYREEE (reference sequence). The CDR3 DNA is TGTGCCAGCAGCGCCGGTAATCTAGCGGGATACAATGAGCAGTTCTTC. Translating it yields CASSAGNLAGYNEQFF.

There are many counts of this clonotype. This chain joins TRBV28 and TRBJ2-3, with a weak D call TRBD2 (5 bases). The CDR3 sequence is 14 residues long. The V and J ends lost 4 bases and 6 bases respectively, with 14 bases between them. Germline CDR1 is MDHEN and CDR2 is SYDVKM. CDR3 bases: TGTGCCAGCAGTTCGGGAAGTTCCGCCGATACGCAGTATTTT. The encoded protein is CASSSGSSADTQYF.

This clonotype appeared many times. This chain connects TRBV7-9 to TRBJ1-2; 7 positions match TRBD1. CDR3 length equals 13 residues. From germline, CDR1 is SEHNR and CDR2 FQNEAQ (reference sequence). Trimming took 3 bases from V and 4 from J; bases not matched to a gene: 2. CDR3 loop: CASSFGQVYGYTF. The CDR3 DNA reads TGTGCCAGCAGCTTTGGACAGGTCTATGGCTACACCTTC. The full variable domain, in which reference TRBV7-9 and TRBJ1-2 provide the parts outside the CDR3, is DTGVSQNPRHKITKRGQNVTFRCDPISEHNRLYWYRQTLGQGPEFLTYFQNEAQLEKSRLLSDRFSAERPKGSFSTLEIQRTEQGDSAMYLCASSFGQVYGYTFGSGTRLTVV.

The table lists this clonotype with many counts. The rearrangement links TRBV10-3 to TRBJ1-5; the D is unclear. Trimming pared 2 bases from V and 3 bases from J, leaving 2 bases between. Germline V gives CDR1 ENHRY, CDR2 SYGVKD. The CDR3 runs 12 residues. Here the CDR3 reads CAISEHNQPQHF. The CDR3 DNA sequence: TGTGCCATCAGTGAGCACAATCAGCCCCAGCATTTT.

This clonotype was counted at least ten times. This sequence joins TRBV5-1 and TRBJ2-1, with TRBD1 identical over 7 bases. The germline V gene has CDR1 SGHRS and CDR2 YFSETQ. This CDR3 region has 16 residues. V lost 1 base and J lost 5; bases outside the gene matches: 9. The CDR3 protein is CASSLLTDRVNNEQFF. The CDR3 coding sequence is TGCGCCAGCAGCTTGCTTACTGACAGGGTAAACAATGAGCAGTTCTTC. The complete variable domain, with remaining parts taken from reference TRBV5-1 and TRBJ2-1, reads KAGVTQTPRYLIKTRGQQVTLSCSPISGHRSVSWYQQTPGQGLQFLFEYFSETQRNKGNFPGRFSGRQFSNSRSEMNVSTLELGDSALYLCASSLLTDRVNNEQFFGPGTRLTVL.

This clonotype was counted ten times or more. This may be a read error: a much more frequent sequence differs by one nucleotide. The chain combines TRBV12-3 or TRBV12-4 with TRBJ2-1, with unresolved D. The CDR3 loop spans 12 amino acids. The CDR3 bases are TGTACCAGCAGTATACCCCCCAATGAGCAGTTCTTC. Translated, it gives CTSSIPPNEQFF.

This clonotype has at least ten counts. The CDR3, as DNA: TGCAGTGCTAGAAGGACGGCGGGCTCCTACAATGAGCAGTTCTTC. Amino acid sequence: CSARRTAGSYNEQFF. The rearrangement joins TRBV20-1 to TRBJ2-1, with D perhaps TRBD2 (5 bases). V lost 2 bases and J lost 0, with 11 bases in between. CDR1 is DFQATT, CDR2 SNEGSKA, per germline (reference sequence). The CDR3 covers 15 residues.